This entry lists 27 T cell receptor beta chains sequenced from one sample in a study of graft-versus-host responses after intestinal transplantation. The antigens these receptors bind are not known. Clones were read by immunoSEQ multiplex PCR, and TCRdb kept only the in-frame ones, dropping some. In the table there are roughly 64,000 clones, around nine tenths of which are singletons. Sequenced here: unstimulated CD8+ T cells sorted from spleen or lymph node cells, sampled before transplant. All receptors come from a human donor who was the organ donor for an intestinal transplant.

The chain combines TRBV6-5 with TRBJ2-7; tentatively, D is TRBD2 (5 bases). CDR1 is MNHEY, CDR2 SVGAGI, per germline. This CDR3 contains 15 residues. V lost 0 bases and J 6 bases, leaving 15 bases between the germline ends. CDR3 nucleotide sequence: TGTGCCAGCAGTTACTCGCGGGTGCAAAGGAGCGAGCAGTACTTC. It yields the protein CASSYSRVQRSEQYF.

This rearrangement joins TRBV27 to TRBJ1-6, with unresolved D. This CDR3 spans 13 amino acids. The V end lost 4 bases, the J end lost 9 bases, and 10 bases lay between the germline ends. Per germline, CDR1 MNHEY and CDR2 SMNVEV (reference sequence). The CDR3 is CASSYSPGSPLHF. The CDR3 nucleotides read TGTGCCAGCAGTTACAGTCCCGGTTCACCCCTCCACTTT.

The rearrangement joins TRBV7-9 to TRBJ1-2; D is uncertain. V lost 6 bases to trimming and J lost 0 bases, with 11 bases between them. The CDR3 spans 14 residues. Germline V gene sequence: CDR1 SEHNR, CDR2 FQNEAQ (reference sequence). Here the CDR3 reads CASRAGTANYGYTF. The CDR3 coding sequence is TGTGCCAGCAGGGCAGGTACAGCTAACTATGGCTACACCTTC.

The chain combines TRBV29-1 with TRBJ2-7; 8 bases are a match to TRBD2. The J call may not be correct, given that the DNA end is closer to TRBJ2-1. CDR1 and CDR2 from the germline V gene are SQVTM and ANQGSEA. The CDR3 loop spans 14 amino acids. The CDR3 coding sequence is TGCAGCGTTGAATCGACTAGCGCTTACAATGAGCAGTTCTTC. Amino acids: CSVESTSAYNEQFF.

The V call is TRBV4-2, the J call TRBJ2-7, with a tentative D call TRBD1 (5 bases). The CDR3 consists of 16 residues. V lost 0 bases and J 2 bases, leaving 14 bases between the germline ends. Germline V gene sequence: CDR1 LGHNA, CDR2 YNFKEQ. In DNA form, the CDR3 reads TGTGCCAGCAGCCAAGAGCAGGGTGGTACCACCTACGAGCAGTACTTC. Protein: CASSQEQGGTTYEQYF.

The rearrangement joins TRBV7-6 to TRBJ2-2, with 16 bases matching TRBD2. V trimming: 5 bases; J trimming: 3 bases; junction bases outside the gene matches: 9. The germline V gene encodes CDR1 SGHVS and CDR2 FNYEAQ. This CDR3 has 19 amino acids. In nucleotides, the CDR3 is TGTGCCAGCAGCCCACCGGGACTAGCGGGAGGGCCCTACACCGGGGAGCTGTTTTTT. Encoded protein: CASSPPGLAGGPYTGELFF. The complete variable domain, with remaining parts taken from reference TRBV7-6 and TRBJ2-2, reads GAGVSQSPRYKVTKRGQDVALRCDPISGHVSLYWYRQALGQGPEFLTYFNYEAQQDKSGLPNDRFSAERPEGSISTLTIQRTEQRDSAMYRCASSPPGLAGGPYTGELFFGEGSRLTVL.

The rearrangement joins TRBV6-6 to TRBJ2-5; D not certain. The end of the DNA fits TRBJ2-7 better, so the J call may be wrong. In germline, CDR1 is MNHNY, CDR2 SVGAGI (reference sequence). The CDR3 is made up of 13 amino acids. CDR3 sequence: CASSHQVFYEQYF. The CDR3 nucleotides read TGTGCCAGCAGTCACCAGGTCTTCTACGAGCAGTACTTC.

For the CDR3, the DNA is TGTGCCAGTAGTATCGGGACACGGACAAATCAGCCCCAGCATTTT. Residues: CASSIGTRTNQPQHF. The chain couples TRBV19 to TRBJ1-5; possibly TRBD1 for D (6 bases). CDR3 length equals 15 residues. V was pared by 3 bases and J by 4 bases, with 13 bases between. Germline lookup yields CDR1 LNHDA and CDR2 SQIVND (reference sequence).

The V call is TRBV5-5, the J call TRBJ2-1, with 13 nucleotides matching TRBD2. The CDR3 contains 16 residues. The V gene's germline CDR1 is SGHKS and CDR2 YYEKEE (reference sequence). Trimming removed 1 base from V and 6 bases from J; junction bases left unmatched: 4. As DNA, the CDR3 is TGTGCCAGCAGCTTGACTAGCGGGAGGGCCCCCAATGAGCAGTTCTTC. Its protein product is CASSLTSGRAPNEQFF.

This chain joins TRBV19 and TRBJ1-1, with D maybe TRBD1 (6 bases). Trimming took off 5 bases at V and 5 bases at J, with 18 bases between the two ends. Per the germline V gene, CDR1 is LNHDA and CDR2 is SQIVND (reference sequence). The CDR3 contains 15 residues. The CDR3 protein is CASSQGTRGDTEAFF. CDR3 in DNA: TGTGCCAGTAGTCAGGGGACCCGAGGTGATACTGAAGCTTTCTTT.

There are a few counts of this clone. This chain uses TRBV30 with TRBJ1-1; D remains unclear. CDR3 length: 13 residues. Per the germline V gene, CDR1 is GTSNPN and CDR2 is SVGIG (reference sequence). Deletions cut 0 bases from V and 4 bases from J, with 9 bases between. CDR3 sequence: CAWSVSRGTEAFF. The CDR3 bases are TGTGCCTGGAGTGTTTCCCGAGGCACTGAAGCTTTCTTT.

On this clone itself: At the DNA level, this CDR3 is encoded by other sequences in the same sample as well. The chain is built from TRBV28 and TRBJ2-1, with TRBD2 matching 10 bases. The junction had 1 base not matched to a gene; V was cut back by 8 bases and J by 3 bases. CDR1 and CDR2 from the germline V gene are MDHEN and SYDVKM. The CDR3 consists of 13 residues. The CDR3 reads CASGLADYNEQFF. The CDR3 DNA reads TGTGCCAGCGGACTAGCGGACTACAATGAGCAGTTCTTC.

As for this clone: Mismatch with germline at one junction end may stem from a read error. The CDR3 DNA sequence: TGCGCCAGCAGCTTGGCGTCCTTC. Residues: CASSLASF. This chain joins TRBV5-1 and TRBJ1-2, with D uncertain. This CDR3 is built from 8 residues. Germline assignment: CDR1 SGHRS and CDR2 YFSETQ.

This clone was seen a single time. The chain couples TRBV25-1 to TRBJ2-1; TRBD1 matches 11 bases. J gave up 5 bases and V 5 bases, and 8 bases lay outside the gene matches. Germline assignment: CDR1 MGHDK and CDR2 SYGVNS. This CDR3 region has 16 residues. The CDR3 loop is CASSPGTGGTHNEQFF. CDR3 coding DNA: TGTGCCAGCAGTCCCGGGACAGGGGGGACACACAATGAGCAGTTCTTC.

The rearrangement uses TRBV6-1 and TRBJ2-1; the D gene is possibly TRBD2 (6 bases). CDR3 length equals 14 residues. Germline V lookup: CDR1 MNHNS, CDR2 SASEGT. The V and J ends lost 0 bases and 13 bases respectively, with 16 bases between them. CDR3 coding DNA: TGTGCCAGCAGTGAAGCGCGCGGGATTCACGAACAGTTCTTC. Its protein is CASSEARGIHEQFF.

The chain has TRBV27 and TRBJ2-5, with 8 bases matching TRBD2. The J call is in doubt because the DNA end fits TRBJ2-7 better. The CDR3 consists of 13 residues. The V gene's germline CDR1 is MNHEY and CDR2 SMNVEV (reference sequence). The CDR3 reads CASSLGLGGEQYF. Here the CDR3 DNA reads TGTGCCAGCAGTTTGGGACTAGGGGGCGAGCAGTACTTC.

This clone was recorded a few times. This CDR3 is CASSYGGNGNYGYTF. DNA of the CDR3: TGTGCCAGCAGTTACGGCGGGAACGGGAACTATGGCTACACCTTC. The J gene is TRBJ1-2, the V gene TRBV6-6; D call uncertain. The ends were cut back, 2 bases at V and 2 bases at J, with 12 bases in the middle. Germline CDR1 is MNHNY and CDR2 is SVGAGI (reference sequence). The CDR3 runs 15 residues.

The chain joins TRBV5-1 to TRBJ2-7, with D perhaps TRBD2 (5 bases). The germline CDR1 and CDR2 sequences are SGHRS and YFSETQ. V lost 2 bases to trimming and J lost 4 bases, with 28 bases between them. This CDR3 spans 19 amino acids. CDR3 sequence: CASSFFGVRELISRYEQYF. The DNA for the CDR3 is TGCGCCAGCAGCTTTTTCGGGGTAAGAGAACTCATATCCAGGTACGAGCAGTACTTC. Based on the CDR3 plus reference TRBV5-1 and TRBJ2-7, the full variable domain is KAGVTQTPRYLIKTRGQQVTLSCSPISGHRSVSWYQQTPGQGLQFLFEYFSETQRNKGNFPGRFSGRQFSNSRSEMNVSTLELGDSALYLCASSFFGVRELISRYEQYFGPGTRLTVT.

The rearrangement joins TRBV7-9 to TRBJ2-7; D is perhaps TRBD2 (6 bases). Trimming removed 0 bases from V and 3 bases from J, with 6 bases in between. This CDR3 spans 13 amino acids. Germline V gene lookup returns CDR1 SEHNR and CDR2 FQNEAQ (reference sequence). As DNA, the CDR3 is TGTGCCAGCAGCTTAGCGGGGGGCTACGAGCAGTACTTC. The encoded protein is CASSLAGGYEQYF.

This chain uses TRBV28 with TRBJ2-5; no reliable D call. Per germline, CDR1 MDHEN and CDR2 SYDVKM. Trimming pared 1 base from V and 1 base from J, leaving 10 bases between. This CDR3 has 15 residues. The CDR3 DNA follows: TGTGCCAGCAGTTTATACGGGTATGCCCAAGAGACCCAGTACTTC. Translating it yields CASSLYGYAQETQYF.

This clone showed up just once. This sequence joins TRBV7-3 and TRBJ2-2, with 9 bases matching TRBD2. The CDR3 runs 17 residues. Germline CDR1 SGHTA, CDR2 FQGTGA. With 5 bases clipped from V and 5 bases from J, the junction kept 12 bases outside the gene matches. CDR3 in DNA: TGTGCCAGCAGCCTGGATGCGGCGGGAGGGGGTACCGGGGAGCTGTTTTTT. It codes for CASSLDAAGGGTGELFF.

The chain is built from TRBV25-1 and TRBJ2-1; 8 bases are a match to TRBD1. V lost 3 bases and J lost 4; bases outside the gene matches: 11. The V gene's germline CDR1 is MGHDK and CDR2 SYGVNS. The CDR3 loop spans 17 amino acids. The CDR3 nucleotides read TGTGCCAGCAGTGAGGGTGCAGCCAGGGGGCCTTACAATGAGCAGTTCTTC. Protein: CASSEGAARGPYNEQFF.

The chain uses TRBV2 and TRBJ2-7; 9 bases are a match to TRBD1. Per the germline V gene, CDR1 is SNHLY and CDR2 is FYNNEI. Trimming removed 4 bases from V and 7 bases from J; junction bases left unmatched: 8. CDR3 length: 14 residues. This CDR3 is CASSAGQGLGEQYF. CDR3 coding DNA: TGTGCCAGCAGTGCGGGACAGGGCTTGGGAGAGCAGTACTTC.

In this sample, this clone turned up once. The chain uses TRBV6-1 and TRBJ1-2, with 8 bases lining up with TRBD1. Germline V gene data show CDR1 as MNHNS and CDR2 as SASEGT. Trimming cost V 7 bases and J 2 bases; bases outside gene matches: 9. The CDR3 has 15 amino acids. CDR3 residues: CASTTTGAKNYGYTF. CDR3 in DNA: TGTGCCAGCACCACGACAGGGGCGAAAAACTATGGCTACACCTTC.

The rearrangement uses TRBV4-3 and TRBJ1-2; D is unresolved. The CDR3 spans 14 residues. The V gene lost 1 base and the J gene lost 7 bases, with 13 bases spanning the gap. Per the germline V gene, CDR1 is LGHNA and CDR2 is YSLEER. The CDR3 bases are TGCGCCAGCAGCCAAGGCCCGGCCCGGGGTGGCTACACCTTC. As protein: CASSQGPARGGYTF.

The chain has TRBV7-9 and TRBJ2-1; TRBD2 might be the D (5 bases). Germline V gene lookup returns CDR1 SEHNR and CDR2 FQNEAQ (reference sequence). V was pared by 2 bases and J by 6 bases, with 11 bases between. The length of the CDR3 is 14 residues. CDR3 nucleotide sequence: TGTGCCAGCAGCTTAAATGAGGGATTCAATGAGCAGTTCTTC. Amino acid sequence: CASSLNEGFNEQFF.

This chain joins TRBV13 and TRBJ1-2; maybe TRBD1 (5 bases). Between the trimmed V and J ends, which lost 5 bases and 4 bases, there was a span of 20 bases. CDR1 PRHDT and CDR2 FYEKMQ come from the germline V gene (reference sequence). The length of the CDR3 is 16 residues. CDR3 bases: TGTGCCAGCAGCCCCCATCCGGACGGAGGGACCTATGGCTACACCTTC. Amino acid sequence: CASSPHPDGGTYGYTF.